This TCR beta chain is drawn from a study of OX40 agonist ivuxolimab in advanced cancers. Points from the study as a whole: In general, CD8+ T cells held more expanded clones than CD4+ did, on average. Antigens targeted by the expanded peripheral T cells were not determined. Also showing low normalized T-cell clonal expansion were some of the nonresponders. Near-lowest levels of clonal expansion characterized partial responders at 0.1-3.0 mg/kg.

This clone was recorded a few times. Its specificity is unknown. Assay: immunoSEQ multiplex PCR; the TCRdb copy retains only in-frame clones and omits some. The table lists under 15,000 clones, around 82% of them singletons. The CDR3 sequence is 13 residues long. CDR1 and CDR2 from the germline V gene are SQVTM and ANQGSEA. V dropped 7 bases and J dropped 3; count of bases not matched to a gene: 6. Sample: CD4+ or CD8+ T cells sorted from blood, taken in a trial of the OX40 agonist ivuxolimab. The clonotype originates from an adult with an advanced solid tumor such as melanoma, head and neck, liver or kidney cancer. The chain links TRBV29-1 to TRBJ2-1, with TRBD1 matching 7 bases. CDR3 DNA sequence: TGCAGCGCAGGCAGGGGGAACTACAATGAGCAGTTCTTC. As protein: CSAGRGNYNEQFF.